A selection of T cell receptor beta chains follows, all from one sample in a study of cytomegalovirus exposure and HLA in healthy donors. Clones were read by immunoSEQ multiplex PCR, and TCRdb kept only the in-frame ones, dropping some. This sample carries 95,000 to 150,000 clones, around three quarters of them seen once, and the ten largest clones take around 3.3%. Sequencing used PBMCs. The receptors come from a woman aged 50 to 65 in good health and CMV-seronegative. CDR3s include the opening cysteine and the closing phenylalanine or tryptophan. D genes are given only for firm matches. The listing skips clone size in some rows; elsewhere it reads once, few, many or a size class.

size: -; D: TRBD1; V: TRBV4-1; J: TRBJ2-1; DNA: TGCGCCAGCAGACCGGGACAGGTGATCGATGAGCAGTTCTTC; CDR3: CASRPGQVIDEQFF
size: few; D: TRBD1; V: TRBV5-4; J: TRBJ2-5; DNA: TGTGCCAGCAGCCAAGACAGGGACCAAGAGACCCAGTACTTC; CDR3: CASSQDRDQETQYF
size: -; D: -; V: TRBV18; J: TRBJ1-3; DNA: TGTGCCAGCTCACCAGGGTTTAACAGCTTAACCTCTGGAAACACCATATATTTT; CDR3: CASSPGFNSLTSGNTIYF
size: few; D: -; V: TRBV5-1; J: TRBJ2-2; DNA: TGCGCCAGCTGGGCGGACTACACTACCGGGGAGCTGTTTTTT; CDR3: CASWADYTTGELFF
size: -; D: TRBD2; V: TRBV5-1; J: TRBJ2-7; DNA: TGCGCCAGCAGCCTGAAAGGACTAGCGGAAGGGTACTACGAGCAGTACTTC; CDR3: CASSLKGLAEGYYEQYF
size: -; D: TRBD1; V: TRBV28; J: TRBJ1-5; DNA: TGTGCCAGCAGTTTATCGGGCAGGGGGCGCAATCAGCCCCAGCATTTT; CDR3: CASSLSGRGRNQPQHF
size: once; D: TRBD1; V: TRBV6-5; J: TRBJ1-2; DNA: TGTGCCAGCATCAAGCCCGGGACAGGGGGCCGGGGCTACACCTTC; CDR3: CASIKPGTGGRGYTF
size: -; D: TRBD1; V: TRBV5-1; J: TRBJ1-5; DNA: TGCGCCAGCAGTCCCGGGACAGGGGGATATCAGCCCCAGCATTTT; CDR3: CASSPGTGGYQPQHF
size: -; D: TRBD1; V: TRBV6-4; J: TRBJ2-1; DNA: TGTGCCAGCAGTGAGTTTGGCCAGGGGGACTACAATGAGCAGTTCTTC; CDR3: CASSEFGQGDYNEQFF
size: -; D: -; V: TRBV7-2; J: TRBJ2-2; DNA: TGTGCCAGCAGCCCCCACGGGGGGCAGAACACCGGGGAGCTGTTTTTT; CDR3: CASSPHGGQNTGELFF
size: -; D: -; V: TRBV7-9; J: TRBJ1-5; DNA: TGTGCCAGCAGCTTAGCGGGTCAGGGAAGGGACAATCAGCCCCAGCATTTT; CDR3: CASSLAGQGRDNQPQHF
size: -; D: -; V: TRBV5-1; J: TRBJ2-7; DNA: TGCGCCAGCAGCCTTGCCGCAGGCGTAACCTACGAGCAGTACTTC; CDR3: CASSLAAGVTYEQYF
size: -; D: -; V: TRBV15; J: TRBJ2-1; DNA: TGTGCCACCAGCAGAGAATGGGGGAGGGGGGACAATGAGCAGTTCTTC; CDR3: CATSREWGRGDNEQFF
size: -; D: TRBD1; V: TRBV30; J: TRBJ2-3; DNA: TGTGCCTGGAGTGTAGACAGGGGGACGACAGATACGCAGTATTTT; CDR3: CAWSVDRGTTDTQYF
size: -; D: TRBD1; V: TRBV6-5; J: TRBJ2-7; DNA: TGTGCCAGCAGTTACCGGGACAGGGGGTCGTACGAGCAGTACTTC; CDR3: CASSYRDRGSYEQYF
size: few; D: -; V: TRBV19; J: TRBJ2-1; DNA: TGTGCCAGTAGTATAAGTCAGGGGCGTTACAATGAGCAGTTCTTC; CDR3: CASSISQGRYNEQFF
size: -; D: -; V: TRBV7-8; J: TRBJ1-3; DNA: TGTGCCAGCAGCTTTGTAGTTGGGGGCCTTGGAAACACCATATATTTT; CDR3: CASSFVVGGLGNTIYF
size: -; D: -; V: TRBV28; J: TRBJ1-1; DNA: TGTGCCAGCAGTCCCCTGGCGGACTCGTGGATCACTGAAGCTTTCTTT; CDR3: CASSPLADSWITEAFF
size: few; D: -; V: TRBV30; J: TRBJ1-5; DNA: TGTGCCTGGAGTGTCTCCGGCAATCAGCCCCAGCATTTT; CDR3: CAWSVSGNQPQHF